One sample yielded the 16 T cell receptor beta chains listed below, sequenced in a study of cytomegalovirus exposure and HLA in healthy donors. A multiplex PCR was run with 60 Vbeta primers and 13 Jbeta primers. Clones were read by immunoSEQ multiplex PCR, and TCRdb kept only the in-frame ones, dropping some. The data hold more than 15,000 clones, with about 74% observed a single time. What was sequenced was PBMCs. The receptor set was obtained from a man aged 18 to 30 in good health and CMV-seronegative.

This chain uses TRBV9 with TRBJ2-1; TRBD2 is a possible D gene (6 bases). CDR1 and CDR2 from the germline V gene are SGDLS and YYNGEE. V dropped 3 bases and J dropped 5 bases, with 15 bases sitting between them. This CDR3 is 15 amino acids long. The CDR3 loop reads CASSAGVTSNNEQFF. The CDR3 coding sequence is TGTGCCAGCAGCGCGGGGGTTACTTCTAACAATGAGCAGTTCTTC.

The chain recombines TRBV5-1 with TRBJ2-1; TRBD1 matches at 7 bases. Germline loops: CDR1 SGHRS, CDR2 YFSETQ. Trimming took 3 bases from V and 3 from J; bases not matched to a gene: 0. There are 13 residues in the CDR3. The CDR3 reads CASSWDSYNEQFF. CDR3 bases: TGCGCCAGCAGCTGGGACAGCTACAATGAGCAGTTCTTC.

This chain uses TRBV29-1 with TRBJ1-1; no reliable D call. V lost 4 bases, J lost 4 bases, and 13 bases lay in between. CDR3 length: 13 amino acids. Germline V gene sequence: CDR1 SQVTM, CDR2 ANQGSEA. The CDR3 region is CSVGGGSSTEAFF. Here the CDR3 DNA reads TGCAGCGTTGGCGGCGGTTCGAGCACTGAAGCTTTCTTT.

The rearrangement joins TRBV30 to TRBJ1-5; D is ambiguous. Trimming pared 2 bases from V and 5 bases from J, leaving 7 bases between. The CDR3 is 12 residues long. CDR1 and CDR2 (germline): GTSNPN, SVGIG (reference sequence). For the CDR3, the DNA is TGTGCCTGGAGTTACGGGGATCAGCCCCAGCATTTT. It encodes CAWSYGDQPQHF. The full variable domain, its missing parts supplied by reference TRBV30 and TRBJ1-5, is SQTIHQWPATLVQPVGSPLSLECTVEGTSNPNLYWYRQAAGRGLQLLFYSVGIGQISSEVPQNLSASRPQDRQFILSSKKLLLSDSGFYLCAWSYGDQPQHFGDGTRLSIL.

This rearrangement joins TRBV30 to TRBJ2-2; D may be TRBD1 (6 bases). The CDR3 length is 13 residues. Germline CDR1 GTSNPN, CDR2 SVGIG (reference sequence). Trimming removed 8 bases at V and 7 bases at J, with 17 bases between. DNA of the CDR3: TGTGCCCGTTCTACAGGGTACCTCGGGGAGCTGTTTTTT. Encoded protein: CARSTGYLGELFF. Full variable domain (missing parts from reference TRBV30 and TRBJ2-2): SQTIHQWPATLVQPVGSPLSLECTVEGTSNPNLYWYRQAAGRGLQLLFYSVGIGQISSEVPQNLSASRPQDRQFILSSKKLLLSDSGFYLCARSTGYLGELFFGEGSRLTVL.

The chain joins TRBV6-5 to TRBJ1-1; 9 nucleotides align to TRBD1. CDR3 length: 14 residues. The germline V gene encodes CDR1 MNHEY and CDR2 SVGAGI. V gave up 5 bases and J gave up 6 bases; unmatched junction bases: 7. CDR3 bases: TGTGCCAGCAGTGACAGGGGGGTTGGGGCTGAAGCTTTCTTT. This translates into CASSDRGVGAEAFF.

The chain employs TRBV5-1 and TRBJ2-3; possibly TRBD1 for D (6 bases). This CDR3 has 16 residues. Trimming left V 0 bases short and J 0 bases short, with 11 bases between. Germline loops: CDR1 SGHRS, CDR2 YFSETQ. The CDR3 DNA reads as TGCGCCAGCAGCTTGGTACAGGGTTCTAGCACAGATACGCAGTATTTT. It translates to CASSLVQGSSTDTQYF.

The chain uses TRBV6-4 and TRBJ2-6; TRBD2 matches at 9 bases. CDR3 length: 16 residues. Trimming took 3 bases from V and 0 from J; bases not matched to a gene: 0. Germline V lookup: CDR1 MRHNA, CDR2 SNTAGT. CDR3: CASSERGGSGANVLTF. Here the CDR3 DNA reads TGTGCCAGCAGTGAGCGGGGGGGCTCTGGGGCCAACGTCCTGACTTTC.

V and J are TRBV4-1 and TRBJ2-5; possibly TRBD2 for D (5 bases). The germline V and J ends were trimmed by 3 bases and 4 bases, with 15 bases remaining between them. CDR1 is MGHRA, CDR2 YSYEKL, per germline. This CDR3 region has 15 residues. CDR3 DNA sequence: TGCGCCAGCAGCCAGGTCCATTCCGGGGTAGAGACCCAGTACTTC. As protein: CASSQVHSGVETQYF.

The V and J genes are TRBV6-5 and TRBJ2-5, with 8 nucleotides matching TRBD2. V trimming: 6 bases; J trimming: 5 bases; junction bases outside the gene matches: 8. Germline loops: CDR1 MNHEY, CDR2 SVGAGI. The CDR3 sequence is 14 residues long. The CDR3 loop reads CASRDGRAVETQYF. CDR3 nucleotides: TGTGCCAGCAGGGACGGGAGGGCGGTGGAGACCCAGTACTTC.

The rearrangement links TRBV2 to TRBJ2-1; D may be TRBD1 (7 bases). Germline V gene lookup returns CDR1 SNHLY and CDR2 FYNNEI. This CDR3 contains 14 residues. The ends were cut back, 7 bases at V and 7 bases at J, with 17 bases in the middle. The DNA for the CDR3 is TGTGCCAGCAAAACAGGGGCCCGGGGGAATGAGCAGTTCTTC. As protein: CASKTGARGNEQFF.

The chain couples TRBV30 to TRBJ2-7; no reliable D call. V lost 3 bases, J lost 5 bases, and 14 bases lay in between. The CDR3 sequence is 13 residues long. Germline assignment: CDR1 GTSNPN and CDR2 SVGIG (reference sequence). CDR3: CAWRVQVGNEQYF. Written as DNA, the CDR3 is TGTGCCTGGAGGGTCCAGGTGGGCAACGAGCAGTACTTC.

The J gene is TRBJ2-7, the V gene TRBV19; possibly TRBD2 for D (6 bases). Between the trimmed V and J ends, which lost 3 bases and 3 bases, there was a span of 9 bases. The CDR3 covers 13 residues. Germline CDR1 and CDR2: LNHDA and SQIVND (reference sequence). CDR3 sequence: CASSMGLLYEQYF. The CDR3 DNA is TGTGCCAGTAGTATGGGACTCCTCTACGAGCAGTACTTC.

The chain combines TRBV30 with TRBJ1-6, with TRBD1 identical over 7 bases. CDR1 GTSNPN and CDR2 SVGIG come from the germline V gene (reference sequence). The CDR3 loop spans 13 amino acids. V gave up 8 bases and J gave up 6 bases; unmatched junction bases: 7. CDR3 amino acids: CASGQDSNSPLHF. In nucleotides, the CDR3 is TGTGCCAGCGGACAGGACAGTAATTCACCCCTCCACTTT.

The chain employs TRBV9 and TRBJ1-1; D not certain. Germline values: CDR1 SGDLS, CDR2 YYNGEE. The CDR3 runs 15 residues. V dropped 0 bases and J dropped 1 base, with 10 bases sitting between them. The CDR3 sequence: CASSVVERWNTEAFF. DNA of the CDR3: TGTGCCAGCAGCGTAGTGGAGCGGTGGAACACTGAAGCTTTCTTT.

The chain joins TRBV10-3 to TRBJ1-2; D is possibly TRBD1 (6 bases). V lost 0 bases and J 4 bases, leaving 15 bases between the germline ends. Germline V gene sequence: CDR1 ENHRY, CDR2 SYGVKD. The CDR3 runs to 16 residues. As DNA, the CDR3 is TGTGCCATCAGTGAGTCCATACTCCGGGACACCTATGGCTACACCTTC. Translation: CAISESILRDTYGYTF.